The following is a TCR beta chain sequence with its context. The participants were between about 18 and 89 years old and came from 20 to 30 US areas. Self-reported history from a screening survey and questionnaire set each donor's cohort. In the authors' methods: It was from reference gene primer amplification that nucleated cell counts were estimated. Using immunoSEQ multiplex PCR, the repertoire was profiled, and TCRdb retains in-frame clones only, with some absent. The V and J calls and clone size are taken from that table; D and trimming were inferred from the DNA. The sample has roughly 230,000 clones; around 86% are singletons. The data derive from a study of blood T cell repertoires in COVID-19. On the study more broadly: T cells, B-cell-depleted T cells, or PBMCs provided the cDNA or gDNA that served as material.

The CDR3 runs 16 residues. Trimming cost V 6 bases and J 1 base, with 17 bases left between them. From germline, CDR1 is MNHEY and CDR2 SVGEGT. The rearrangement joins TRBV6-2 or TRBV6-3 to TRBJ2-3; D might be TRBD1 (6 bases). The sequence was collected from a man aged 30 to 45 in a cohort exposed to, infected with or recovered from COVID-19 (not recorded which). The sequenced sample was PBMCs or T cells enriched from blood (not recorded which). The CDR3 coding sequence is TGTGCCAGCAGCCTCAGACAGGTTCTGGGCACAGATACGCAGTATTTT. Translating it yields CASSLRQVLGTDTQYF.